The 19 T cell receptor beta chains reported below all come from one sample, sequenced in a study of early T cells in non-severe SARS-CoV-2 infection. MiXCR was run by TCRdb on the 5' RACE reads, yielding one entry per CDR3 protein. The profile shows just under 65,000 distinct CDR3 sequences, approximately 5.9% of them singletons. Sequencing was performed on whole blood, taken at baseline. These receptors came from an adult who was a healthcare worker with PCR-confirmed SARS-CoV-2 infection or an uninfected control (not recorded which).

Ten or more counts support this clonotype. The chain couples TRBV5-1 to TRBJ1-2; D gene ambiguous. From germline, CDR1 is SGHRS and CDR2 YFSETQ. V lost 1 base and J 3 bases, leaving 4 bases between the germline ends. This CDR3 is 12 amino acids long. CDR3 in DNA: TGCGCCAGCAGCTTGACTGACTATGGCTACACCTTC. Encoded protein: CASSLTDYGYTF. The full variable domain, in which reference TRBV5-1 and TRBJ1-2 provide the parts outside the CDR3, is KAGVTQTPRYLIKTRGQQVTLSCSPISGHRSVSWYQQTPGQGLQFLFEYFSETQRNKGNFPGRFSGRQFSNSRSEMNVSTLELGDSALYLCASSLTDYGYTFGSGTRLTVV.

This clonotype was seen ten or more times. The rearrangement uses TRBV19 and TRBJ1-2; 7 bases are shared with TRBD1. CDR1 is LNHDA and CDR2 is SQIVND in the germline V gene (reference sequence). This CDR3 region has 16 residues. After removal of 3 bases from V and 4 bases from J, the junction contained 11 bases not matched to a gene. CDR3 in amino acids: CASSISSGTVIYGYTF. The CDR3 DNA sequence: TGTGCCAGTAGTATCTCGTCCGGGACAGTGATCTATGGCTACACCTTC.

The sample holds many counts of this clonotype. The chain has TRBV6-5 and TRBJ2-1; D perhaps matches TRBD2 (6 bases). The germline V and J ends were trimmed by 2 bases and 7 bases, with 12 bases remaining between them. The CDR3 has 14 residues. Per germline, CDR1 MNHEY and CDR2 SVGAGI. The CDR3 region has the DNA TGTGCCAGCAGTTACCCGGGAGTGAAGAATGAGCAGTTCTTC. Translating gives CASSYPGVKNEQFF.

This clonotype was recorded many times. The rearrangement uses TRBV29-1 and TRBJ2-7; 11 bases are shared with TRBD2. V trimming: 6 bases; J trimming: 2 bases; junction bases outside the gene matches: 6. Germline-derived CDR1 and CDR2 are SQVTM and ANQGSEA. The CDR3 loop spans 14 amino acids. DNA for the CDR3: TGCAGCGTCGGACTAGCGGGTTTCGCCTACGAGCAGTACTTC. Translated, it gives CSVGLAGFAYEQYF.

V usage is TRBV18 and J usage is TRBJ1-1, with D unclear. Trimming took 3 bases from V and 1 from J, leaving 9 bases between them. The CDR3 spans 14 residues. Germline assignment: CDR1 KGHSH and CDR2 LQKENI. The CDR3 protein is CASSPEDGNTEAFF. The DNA of the CDR3 is TGTGCCAGCTCACCTGAGGACGGGAACACTGAAGCTTTCTTT.

This clonotype was seen a handful of times. V gene TRBV2 combines with J gene TRBJ1-1, with D possibly TRBD1 on 6 matching bases. V was shortened by 7 bases and J by 6 bases, with 18 bases between the two germline ends. This CDR3 has 14 residues. Germline V CDR1 and CDR2: SNHLY, FYNNEI. In DNA, the CDR3 is TGTGCCAGCACCCCCCTAGGGGGGGTTGCTGAAGCTTTCTTT. Translation: CASTPLGGVAEAFF.

This clonotype has only a few counts. V gene TRBV7-8 combines with J gene TRBJ2-1; 10 nucleotides align to TRBD2. This CDR3 region has 15 residues. Germline loops: CDR1 SGHVS, CDR2 FQNEAQ. V trimming: 2 bases; J trimming: 7 bases; junction bases outside the gene matches: 5. CDR3 bases: TGTGCCAGCAGCTTACCTAGCGGGAGATCTAATGAGCAGTTCTTC. Its translation: CASSLPSGRSNEQFF.

The genes are TRBV3-1 and TRBJ2-3; D tentatively fits TRBD1 or TRBD2 (5 bases each). Germline V CDR1 and CDR2: LGHDT, YNNKEL (reference sequence). The CDR3 covers 17 residues. V was clipped by 0 bases and J by 1 base, with 14 bases between them. CDR3 protein: CASSQEIGATGTDTQYF. As DNA, the CDR3 is TGTGCCAGCAGCCAAGAGATCGGGGCAACGGGCACAGATACGCAGTATTTT.

The rearrangement joins TRBV28 to TRBJ2-5; 10 positions match TRBD1. There are 15 residues in the CDR3. Trimming removed 6 bases from V and 7 bases from J; junction bases left unmatched: 11. Germline V gene sequence: CDR1 MDHEN, CDR2 SYDVKM. The CDR3 protein is CASRKTGGERGTQYF. In DNA form, the CDR3 reads TGTGCCAGCAGGAAGACAGGGGGCGAGCGAGGGACCCAGTACTTC. Full variable domain (missing parts from reference TRBV28 and TRBJ2-5): DVKVTQSSRYLVKRTGEKVFLECVQDMDHENMFWYRQDPGLGLRLIYFSYDVKMKEKGDIPEGYSVSREKKERFSLILESASTNQTSMYLCASRKTGGERGTQYFGPGTRLLVL.

V gene TRBV2 combines with J gene TRBJ2-2; no clear D. Trimming cost V 7 bases and J 3 bases, with 6 bases left between them. This CDR3 comprises 12 residues. Germline CDR1 SNHLY, CDR2 FYNNEI. The CDR3 is CASNEDTGELFF. The CDR3 DNA follows: TGTGCCAGCAATGAGGACACCGGGGAGCTGTTTTTT.

This clonotype has at least ten counts. The chain combines TRBV29-1 with TRBJ1-1; D possibly corresponds to TRBD1 (6 bases). Germline V lookup: CDR1 SQVTM, CDR2 ANQGSEA. This CDR3 is built from 16 residues. V lost 3 bases, J lost 0 bases, and 17 bases lay in between. This CDR3 reads CSVDPERGGMNTEAFF. In nucleotides, the CDR3 is TGCAGCGTTGATCCAGAGAGGGGGGGTATGAACACTGAAGCTTTCTTT.

This clonotype was seen at least ten times. The chain employs TRBV4-3 and TRBJ2-6; no clear D. Germline V gene data show CDR1 as LGHNA and CDR2 as YSLEER. This CDR3 has 16 amino acids. V shed 1 base and J shed 0 bases, with 7 bases lying between them. The CDR3 sequence is CASSQGDPSGANVLTF. The CDR3 nucleotides read TGCGCCAGCAGCCAAGGAGACCCCTCTGGGGCCAACGTCCTGACTTTC.

This clonotype was counted at least ten times. J is TRBJ2-1 and V is TRBV5-1; D is ambiguous. The V gene's germline CDR1 is SGHRS and CDR2 YFSETQ. This CDR3 region has 14 residues. V gave up 5 bases and J gave up 3 bases, with 12 bases separating them. The CDR3 reads CASRDGRYYNEQFF. In DNA form, the CDR3 reads TGCGCCAGCAGAGACGGCCGCTACTACAATGAGCAGTTCTTC.

This clonotype was detected ten times or more. This chain uses TRBV29-1 with TRBJ2-7, with 7 bases identical to TRBD1. V shed 7 bases and J 4 bases; nucleotides not matched to a gene: 7. CDR3 size: 12 residues. The germline V gene has CDR1 SQVTM and CDR2 ANQGSEA. The CDR3 here is CSARDREYEQYF. The DNA for the CDR3 is TGCAGCGCCCGGGACAGAGAATACGAGCAGTACTTC.

This clonotype has ten or more counts. The chain joins TRBV27 to TRBJ2-7; 7 positions match TRBD2. The CDR3 spans 16 residues. V was pared by 2 bases and J by 3 bases, with 10 bases of the junction left unmatched. Germline V CDR1 and CDR2: MNHEY, SMNVEV (reference sequence). The CDR3 coding sequence is TGTGCCAGCAGTTTACTATTTCGGGGGGAACACTACGAGCAGTACTTC. Its translation is CASSLLFRGEHYEQYF.

By sample fraction, this clonotype is large. The CDR3 here is CASSPGQGNEQFF. DNA of the CDR3: TGTGCCAGCAGTCCGGGACAGGGCAATGAGCAGTTCTTC. J is TRBJ2-1 and V is TRBV12-3 or TRBV12-4; 9 nucleotides match TRBD1. The CDR3 is 13 amino acids. The V gene end was trimmed by 5 bases and the J gene end by 6 bases; junction bases not matched to a gene: 2.

This clonotype was seen only a few times. V gene TRBV21-1 combines with J gene TRBJ2-5; TRBD2, the table's D call, was not compared with the DNA. TRBV21-1 corresponds to a pseudogene. The CDR3 contains 18 residues. The CDR3 coding sequence is TGTGCCAGCAGCAAAGTTTCGAGGACTAGCGGGAGGGGAGAGACCCAGTACTTC. Its translation is CASSKVSRTSGRGETQYF.

This clonotype has a handful of counts. V usage is TRBV7-2 and J usage is TRBJ1-2; D uncertain. The ends were cut back, 1 base at V and 4 bases at J, with 10 bases in the middle. Germline values: CDR1 SGHTA, CDR2 FQGNSA. The CDR3 consists of 14 residues. CDR3 DNA sequence: TGTGCCAGCAGCTTAGATCGCCAAACCTATGGCTACACCTTC. It specifies CASSLDRQTYGYTF.

This clonotype occurred a few times. V usage is TRBV5-1 and J usage is TRBJ1-1; 8 bases fit TRBD1. V shed 1 base, J shed 4 bases, and the junction held 6 bases outside the gene matches. Germline lookup yields CDR1 SGHRS and CDR2 YFSETQ. The CDR3 is made up of 15 amino acids. This chain's CDR3 is CASSLQGASSTEAFF. The DNA of the CDR3 is TGCGCCAGCAGCTTGCAGGGGGCAAGTAGCACTGAAGCTTTCTTT.